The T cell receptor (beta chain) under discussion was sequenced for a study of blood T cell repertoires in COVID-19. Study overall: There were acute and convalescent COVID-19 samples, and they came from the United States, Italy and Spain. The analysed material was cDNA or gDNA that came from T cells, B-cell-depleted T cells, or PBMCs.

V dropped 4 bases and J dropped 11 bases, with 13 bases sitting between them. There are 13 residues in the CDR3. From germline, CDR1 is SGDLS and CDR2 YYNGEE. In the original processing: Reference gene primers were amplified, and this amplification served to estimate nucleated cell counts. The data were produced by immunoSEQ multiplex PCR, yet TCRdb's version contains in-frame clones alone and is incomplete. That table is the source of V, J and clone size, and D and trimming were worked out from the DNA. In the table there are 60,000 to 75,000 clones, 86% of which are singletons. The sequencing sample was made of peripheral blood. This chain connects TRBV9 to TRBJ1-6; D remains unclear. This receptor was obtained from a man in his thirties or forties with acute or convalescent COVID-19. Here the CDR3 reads CASSTRGGPPLHF. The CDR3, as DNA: TGTGCCAGCAGCACCCGGGGTGGGCCACCCCTCCACTTT.